This TCR beta chain was recovered during a study of CD8 T cells in ankylosing spondylitis (TCRdb year 2017). General notes on the study: The study profiled T cell receptor beta repertoires in healthy donors and ankylosing spondylitis patients to find disease-linked TCR variants. Peripheral blood was sampled, and synovial fluid was also collected from ankylosing spondylitis patients. In total, the full study cohort was made up of over a hundred healthy donors and about two dozen ankylosing spondylitis patients. Overall study outcomes, separate from this receptor: In peripheral blood, the disease-linked clones were found at relatively low frequencies and had a CD8+ phenotype. Some TCR beta motif variants had previously been reported in synovial fluid and blood of reactive arthritis patients, which suggested common disease-initiation mechanisms. Blood from ankylosing spondylitis patients appeared to be characterized by a TCR beta motif made up of fewer than ten highly homologous amino acid variants. Significant enrichment of the disease-linked clones was reported in matched synovial fluid samples from ankylosing spondylitis patients.

The CDR3 runs 16 residues from the cysteine to the phenylalanine. Kept here is only the CDR3 DNA, which spans 48 bases and is read in frame from base 1. The CDR1 and CDR2 encoded by the germline V gene are MNHEY and SVGAGI. A distance of 12 bases separates the germline ends of V and J, which lose 3 bases and 0 bases respectively. For this clonotype: The antigen it binds to is not known. No base-level quality is on record; no much larger clone is a single base apart.

The sequencer listed for this sample is Illumina HiSeq 2500. TCR beta libraries were prepared by quantitative 5'-RACE with molecular barcodes. On the authors' methods: A new computational method, built on a probabilistic model of VDJ rearrangement, was used to identify disease-linked TCR variants. Through fastp at Q25 and MiXCR, TCRdb rebuilt clones from the public reads, retaining in-frame beta chains. Rows merge per CDR3 protein into single entries with the most common DNA and genes. The V and J calls were determined by TCRdb, not by the authors. Here the sample has about 840,000 distinct CDR3 sequences; about 11% occur a single time. The ten biggest clones cover less than 0.65% of the sample.

The sequenced material came from blood, either unsorted or a sorted T cell fraction (not recorded which). The receptor comes from a male donor with ankylosing spondylitis. The sequence is built from TRBV6-5 and TRBJ2-1; matching of 5 bases hints at TRBD2 as the D gene. The CDR3 protein: CASSYRAGSSYNEQFF. Read as DNA, the sequence is TGTGCCAGCAGTTATAGGGCGGGTAGCTCCTACAATGAGCAGTTCTTC.